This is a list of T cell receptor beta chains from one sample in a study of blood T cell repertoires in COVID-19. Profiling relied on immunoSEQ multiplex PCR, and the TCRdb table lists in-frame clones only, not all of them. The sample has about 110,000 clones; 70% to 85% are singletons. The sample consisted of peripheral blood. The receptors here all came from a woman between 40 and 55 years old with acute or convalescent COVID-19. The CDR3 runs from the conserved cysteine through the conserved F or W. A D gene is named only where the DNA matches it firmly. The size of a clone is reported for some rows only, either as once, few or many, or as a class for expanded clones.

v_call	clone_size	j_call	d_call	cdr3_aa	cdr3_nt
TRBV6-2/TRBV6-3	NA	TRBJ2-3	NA	CASSRGARQRTDTQYF	TGTGCCAGCAGTCGGGGGGCCCGACAGCGCACAGATACGCAGTATTTT
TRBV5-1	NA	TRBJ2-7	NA	CASSLAGTPYEQYF	TGCGCCAGCAGCTTGGCCGGGACACCCTACGAGCAGTACTTC
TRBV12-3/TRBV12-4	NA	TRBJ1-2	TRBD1	CASSLDRVGGYTF	TGTGCCAGCAGCCTGGACAGGGTGGGTGGCTACACCTTC
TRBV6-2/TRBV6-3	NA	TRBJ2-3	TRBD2	CASSYSMLAGGQVTDTQYF	TGTGCCAGCAGTTACTCGATGCTAGCGGGGGGGCAGGTGACAGATACGCAGTATTTT
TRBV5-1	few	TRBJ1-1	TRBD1	CASSWDRPNTEAFF	TGCGCCAGCAGCTGGGACAGGCCGAACACTGAAGCTTTCTTT
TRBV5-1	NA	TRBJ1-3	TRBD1	CASSRQGAIQSPGNTIYF	TGCGCCAGCAGCCGACAGGGGGCCATTCAATCGCCCGGAAACACCATATATTTT
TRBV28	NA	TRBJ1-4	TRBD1	CASSLWGTGRQGKLFF	TGTGCCAGCAGTTTGTGGGGGACAGGGCGTCAAGGAAAACTGTTTTTT
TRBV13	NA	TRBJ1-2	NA	CASSLGRREGYGYTF	TGTGCCAGCAGCTTAGGTCGCAGGGAGGGCTATGGCTACACCTTC
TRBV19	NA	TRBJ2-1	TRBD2	CASSWRGGHEQFF	TGTGCCAGTAGCTGGCGGGGGGGCCATGAGCAGTTCTTC
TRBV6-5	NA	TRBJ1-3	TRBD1	CASRAGGVLGNTIYF	TGTGCCAGCAGAGCAGGGGGCGTTTTGGGAAACACCATATATTTT
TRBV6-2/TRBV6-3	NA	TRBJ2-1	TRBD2	CASSYSATSGGAFEQFF	TGTGCCAGCAGTTACTCCGCAACTAGCGGGGGGGCCTTTGAGCAGTTCTTC
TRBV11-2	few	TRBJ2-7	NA	CASSLSPQGNYEQYF	TGTGCCAGCAGCTTATCCCCCCAGGGGAACTACGAGCAGTACTTC
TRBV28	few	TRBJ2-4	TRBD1	CASSLFGTGKNIQYF	TGTGCCAGCAGTTTGTTCGGGACAGGGAAAAACATTCAGTACTTC
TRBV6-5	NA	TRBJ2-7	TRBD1	CASRSGTVVYEQYF	TGTGCCAGCAGATCCGGGACAGTAGTCTACGAGCAGTACTTC
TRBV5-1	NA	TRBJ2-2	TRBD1	CASSSRQGTSGELFF	TGCGCCAGCAGCTCAAGACAGGGGACCTCTGGGGAGCTGTTTTTT
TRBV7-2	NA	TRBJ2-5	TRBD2	CASSLEGRVAGGFQTQYF	TGTGCCAGCAGCTTAGAGGGGCGAGTAGCGGGGGGGTTTCAGACCCAGTACTTC
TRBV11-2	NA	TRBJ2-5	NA	CASSLLVAEKRTQYF	TGTGCCAGCAGCCTCCTGGTAGCGGAAAAGAGAACCCAGTACTTC
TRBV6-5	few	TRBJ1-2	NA	CASSYSEVSYGYTF	TGTGCCAGCAGTTACTCGGAGGTTAGCTATGGCTACACCTTC
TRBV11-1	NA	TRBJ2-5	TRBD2	CASSLALGGGWKETQYF	TGTGCCAGCAGCTTAGCGCTGGGCGGGGGATGGAAAGAGACCCAGTACTTC
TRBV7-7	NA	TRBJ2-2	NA	CASSPGVGNYGGELFF	TGTGCCAGCAGCCCCGGAGTGGGTAATTATGGCGGGGAGCTGTTTTTT
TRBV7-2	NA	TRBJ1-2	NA	CASSPDRSYGYTF	TGTGCCAGCAGCCCCGACAGGAGCTATGGCTACACCTTC
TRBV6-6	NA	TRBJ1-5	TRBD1	CASRGQGNNQPQHF	TGTGCCAGCAGGGGACAGGGGAACAATCAGCCCCAGCATTTT
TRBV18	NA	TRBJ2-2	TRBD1	CATTNRGQNTGELFF	TGTGCCACCACCAACAGGGGGCAGAACACCGGGGAGCTGTTTTTT
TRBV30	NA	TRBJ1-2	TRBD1	CAWADPYRGYGYGYTF	TGTGCCTGGGCCGATCCTTACAGGGGATACGGGTATGGCTACACCTTC
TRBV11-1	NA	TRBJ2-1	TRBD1	CASSLSRQGKQFF	TGTGCCAGCAGCCTCAGTCGACAGGGGAAGCAGTTCTTC
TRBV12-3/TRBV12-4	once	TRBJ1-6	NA	CASSLDSSPLHF	TGTGCCAGCAGCCTAGACAGTTCACCCCTCCACTTT
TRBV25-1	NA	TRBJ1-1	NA	CASSYRTEAFF	TGTGCCAGCAGTTACCGGACAGAAGCTTTCTTT
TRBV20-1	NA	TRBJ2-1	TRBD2	CSASSAGGPGNEQFF	TGCAGTGCTAGTTCAGCGGGGGGGCCTGGAAATGAGCAGTTCTTC
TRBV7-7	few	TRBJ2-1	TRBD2	CASSLEPGLSYNEQFF	TGTGCCAGCAGCTTAGAACCGGGACTATCTTACAATGAGCAGTTCTTC
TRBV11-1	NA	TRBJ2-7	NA	CASSLLNRAYEQYF	TGTGCCAGCAGCTTACTGAACAGGGCCTACGAGCAGTACTTC
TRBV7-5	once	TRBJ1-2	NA	CVRSLRTDNYGYTF	TGTGTCAGAAGCTTGAGGACAGATAACTATGGCTACACCTTC
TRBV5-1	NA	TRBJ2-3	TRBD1	CASSLETGSTDTQYF	TGCGCCAGCAGCTTGGAGACAGGGAGCACAGATACGCAGTATTTT
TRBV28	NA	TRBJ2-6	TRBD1	CASNPVTGSGANVLTF	TGTGCCAGCAACCCCGTGACAGGGTCTGGGGCCAACGTCCTGACTTTC
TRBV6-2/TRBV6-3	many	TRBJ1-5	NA	CASSYFQAPRLGNQPQHF	TGTGCCAGCAGTTACTTTCAGGCCCCCCGGTTGGGCAATCAGCCCCAGCATTTT
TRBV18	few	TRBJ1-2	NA	CASSPFVETEASNYGYTF	TGTGCCAGCTCACCATTTGTCGAGACAGAGGCTTCCAACTATGGCTACACCTTC
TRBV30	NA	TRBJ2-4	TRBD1	CAWSVTGDKNIQYF	TGTGCCTGGAGTGTCACAGGGGACAAAAACATTCAGTACTTC
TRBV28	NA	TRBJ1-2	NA	CASSSAAAPYGYTF	TGTGCCAGCAGTTCTGCCGCGGCCCCCTATGGCTACACCTTC
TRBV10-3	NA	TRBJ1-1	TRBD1	CASGQVLPEAFF	TGTGCCTCGGGACAGGTTTTGCCTGAAGCTTTCTTT
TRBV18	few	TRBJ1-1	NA	CASSPRDTEAFF	TGTGCCAGCTCACCCCGAGATACTGAAGCTTTCTTT
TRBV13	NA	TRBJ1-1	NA	CASSRRSRVGSEAFF	TGTGCCAGCAGCCGTAGGAGCAGGGTGGGGTCTGAAGCTTTCTTT
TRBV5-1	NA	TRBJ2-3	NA	CASSSSGTNTDTQYF	TGCGCCAGCAGCTCCTCCGGGACAAACACAGATACGCAGTATTTT
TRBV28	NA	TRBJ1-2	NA	CASSRGRNYGYTF	TGTGCCAGCAGCAGGGGACGAAACTATGGCTACACCTTC
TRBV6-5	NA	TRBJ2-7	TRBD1	CASSSGQGDEQYF	TGTGCCAGCAGTTCGGGACAGGGGGACGAGCAGTACTTC
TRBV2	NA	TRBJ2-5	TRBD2	CASSKLAGIQETQYF	TGTGCCAGCAGTAAACTAGCGGGGATCCAAGAGACCCAGTACTTC
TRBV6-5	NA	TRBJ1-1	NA	CASSYSSGGFTEAFF	TGTGCCAGCAGTTACTCGAGTGGGGGGTTCACTGAAGCTTTCTTT
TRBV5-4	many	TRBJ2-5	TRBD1	CASSLRTGGWETQYF	TGTGCCAGCAGCTTGAGGACAGGGGGTTGGGAGACCCAGTACTTC
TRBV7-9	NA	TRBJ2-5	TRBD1	CASSLDRGQGQETQYF	TGTGCCAGCAGCTTAGATCGTGGACAGGGGCAAGAGACCCAGTACTTC
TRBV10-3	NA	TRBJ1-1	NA	CAIDGGGGTEAFF	TGTGCCATCGATGGGGGGGGCGGCACTGAAGCTTTCTTT
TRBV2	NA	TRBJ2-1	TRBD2	CASSEETSGYNEQFF	TGTGCCAGCAGTGAGGAGACTAGCGGTTACAATGAGCAGTTCTTC
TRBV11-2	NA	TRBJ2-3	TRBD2	CASSLDGLAGANTDTQYF	TGTGCCAGCAGCTTAGATGGACTAGCGGGGGCCAACACAGATACGCAGTATTTT
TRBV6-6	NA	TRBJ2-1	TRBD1	CASSTRQGAYNEQFF	TGTGCCAGCAGCACCAGACAGGGGGCTTACAATGAGCAGTTCTTC
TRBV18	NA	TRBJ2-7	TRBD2	CASSPRASGGVDSYEQYF	TGTGCCAGCTCACCACGGGCTAGCGGGGGGGTTGACTCCTACGAGCAGTACTTC
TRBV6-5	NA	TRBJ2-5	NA	CASRIRWGGETQYF	TGTGCCAGCAGGATCAGGTGGGGAGGAGAGACCCAGTACTTC